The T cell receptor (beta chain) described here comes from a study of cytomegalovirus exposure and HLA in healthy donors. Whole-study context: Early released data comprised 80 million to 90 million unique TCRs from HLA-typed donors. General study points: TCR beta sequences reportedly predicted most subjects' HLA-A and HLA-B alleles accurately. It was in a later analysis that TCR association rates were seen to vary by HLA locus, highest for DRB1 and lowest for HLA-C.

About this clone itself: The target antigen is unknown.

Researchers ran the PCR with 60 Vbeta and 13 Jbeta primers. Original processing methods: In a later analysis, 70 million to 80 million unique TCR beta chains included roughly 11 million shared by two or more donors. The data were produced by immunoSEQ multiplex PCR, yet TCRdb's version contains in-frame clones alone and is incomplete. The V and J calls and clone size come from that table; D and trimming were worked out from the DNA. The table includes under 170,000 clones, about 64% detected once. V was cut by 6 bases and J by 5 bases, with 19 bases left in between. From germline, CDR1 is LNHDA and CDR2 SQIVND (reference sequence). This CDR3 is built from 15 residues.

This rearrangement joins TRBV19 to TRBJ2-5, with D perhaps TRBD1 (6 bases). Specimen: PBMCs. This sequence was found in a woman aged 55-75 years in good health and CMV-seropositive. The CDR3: CASRSFDRMLETQYF. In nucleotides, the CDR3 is TGTGCCAGTAGATCCTTCGACAGGATGTTGGAGACCCAGTACTTC. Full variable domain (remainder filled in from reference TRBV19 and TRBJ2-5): DGGITQSPKYLFRKEGQNVTLSCEQNLNHDAMYWYRQDPGQGLRLIYYSQIVNDFQKGDIAEGYSVSREKKESFPLTVTSAQKNPTAFYLCASRSFDRMLETQYFGPGTRLLVL.